This T cell receptor (beta chain) was found in a study of blood T cell repertoires in COVID-19. Turning to the study itself: The United States, Italy and Spain supplied acute and convalescent COVID-19 samples. In each case, the material was cDNA or gDNA derived from T cells, B-cell-depleted T cells, or PBMCs.

In the original analysis: Reference gene primer amplification in the assay estimated nucleated cell counts. Libraries were prepared by immunoSEQ multiplex PCR; TCRdb keeps only in-frame clonotypes and omits some of them. V, J and clone size reflect that table, while D and trimming were determined from the DNA. The table lists over 200,000 clones, around 80% of them singletons, with approximately 6% in the top ten. With 0 bases removed from V and 1 base from J, the gap between germline ends came to 9 bases. The CDR3 runs 15 residues. Germline V gene sequence: CDR1 LGHDT, CDR2 YNNKEL (reference sequence).

This receptor was obtained from a man older than 75 with acute or convalescent COVID-19. The V call is TRBV3-1 (or the pseudogene TRBV3-2), the J call TRBJ1-2, with D tentatively TRBD1 (5 bases). Source material: peripheral blood. The CDR3 nucleotides are TGTGCCAGCAGCCAAGATACAAGGGGTAACTATGGCTACACCTTC. Translation gives CASSQDTRGNYGYTF.